The clone carrying this TCR beta chain was recorded at least ten times. These data are taken from a study of CDR3 diversity in severe acne. A single record per CDR3 protein comes from TCRdb applying MiXCR to the PCR reads. The sample records around 83,000 distinct CDR3 sequences, around 50% being singletons. The V and J ends lost 4 bases and 4 bases, in that order; junction bases with no gene match: 9. Germline CDR1 reads SGHVS; CDR2 reads FQNEAQ. The CDR3 is made up of 16 amino acids. Input material: blood. The chain links TRBV7-8 to TRBJ2-2, with TRBD2 matching over 7 bases. The source of this sequence is a male donor with severe acne vulgaris. The CDR3: CASSYVAGMGTGELFF. The CDR3, as DNA: TGTGCCAGCAGCTACGTAGCGGGTATGGGCACCGGGGAGCTGTTTTTT.